The 8 T cell receptor beta chains below come from one sample, sequenced in a study of CD8 T cells in Susac syndrome (dated by TCRdb to the late 2010s). The library was made by the immunoSEQ multiplex PCR assay. RNA was extracted with the RNeasy kit and roughly 0.45 to 1 ug was reverse transcribed using random hexamers. In TCRdb, the public reads were trimmed at Q25 with fastp and aligned with MiXCR, with productive beta chains retained. Records with the same CDR3 protein are collapsed into one entry carrying the most frequent genes and DNA. The sample table contains roughly 80,000 distinct CDR3 sequences; only one count was recorded for approximately 94% of them. The ten largest make up approximately 0.49% of the sample. The material sequenced was CD8+ T cells from PBMCs. These receptors were obtained from a human donor with Susac syndrome.

Written as DNA, the CDR3 is TGCGCCAGCAGCTTAGACGACAGGGGGCAGCCCCTCCACTTT. It translates to CASSLDDRGQPLHF. The V gene is TRBV4-1, the J gene TRBJ1-6; TRBD1 agrees at 10 bases. The CDR3 length is 14 residues. Trimming took 5 bases from V and 13 from J; bases not matched to a gene: 8. From germline, CDR1 is MGHRA and CDR2 YSYEKL.

The count of this clonotype is one. The V call is TRBV28, the J call TRBJ2-1; no firm D call. Germline-derived CDR1 and CDR2 are MDHEN and SYDVKM. The CDR3 has 11 amino acids. V dropped 6 bases and J dropped 9 bases, with 9 bases sitting between them. The CDR3 DNA is TGTGCCAGCAGCTCCTTACTTGAGCAGTTCTTC. It specifies CASSSLLEQFF. The entire variable domain, with the rest obtained from reference TRBV28 and TRBJ2-1, is as follows: DVKVTQSSRYLVKRTGEKVFLECVQDMDHENMFWYRQDPGLGLRLIYFSYDVKMKEKGDIPEGYSVSREKKERFSLILESASTNQTSMYLCASSSLLEQFFGPGTRLTVL.

The chain combines TRBV20-1 with TRBJ2-1; D may match TRBD1 or TRBD2 (5 bases each). Per the germline V gene, CDR1 is DFQATT and CDR2 is SNEGSKA (reference sequence). V lost 2 bases and J 6 bases, leaving 11 bases between the germline ends. CDR3 size: 13 residues. CDR3 in amino acids: CSARTRDGNEQFF. CDR3 in DNA: TGCAGTGCTAGAACCCGGGACGGCAATGAGCAGTTCTTC.

V and J are TRBV9 and TRBJ2-7; TRBD1 aligns across 9 bases. V lost 4 bases to trimming and J lost 4 bases; unmatched junction nucleotides: 6. Germline-derived CDR1 and CDR2 are SGDLS and YYNGEE. This CDR3 has 14 amino acids. CDR3 residues: CASSPRDREYEQYF. The CDR3 nucleotides are TGTGCCAGCAGCCCCCGGGACAGGGAGTACGAGCAGTACTTC.

The chain recombines TRBV9 with TRBJ2-7, with D possibly matching TRBD1 (5 bases). Trimming shortened V by 1 base and J by 3 bases, and 14 bases separated the two germline ends. The CDR3 sequence is 15 residues long. Germline V CDR1 and CDR2: SGDLS, YYNGEE. The CDR3: CASSVTYGTGYEQYF. The CDR3 DNA is TGTGCCAGCAGCGTAACATACGGCACAGGCTACGAGCAGTACTTC. Combining the CDR3 with reference TRBV9 and TRBJ2-7 gives the whole variable domain DSGVTQTPKHLITATGQRVTLRCSPRSGDLSVYWYQQSLDQGLQFLIQYYNGEERAKGNILERFSAQQFPDLHSELNLSSLELGDSALYFCASSVTYGTGYEQYFGPGTRLTVT.

The chain links TRBV19 to TRBJ2-7; the D is unclear. CDR1 LNHDA and CDR2 SQIVND come from the germline V gene (reference sequence). V gave up 5 bases and J gave up 2 bases, with 7 bases separating them. The CDR3 extends over 12 amino acids. The DNA for the CDR3 is TGTGCCAGTAGTGAGAAAGCCTACGAGCAGTACTTC. Its protein is CASSEKAYEQYF. The full variable domain, completed using reference TRBV19 and TRBJ2-7, is DGGITQSPKYLFRKEGQNVTLSCEQNLNHDAMYWYRQDPGQGLRLIYYSQIVNDFQKGDIAEGYSVSREKKESFPLTVTSAQKNPTAFYLCASSEKAYEQYFGPGTRLTVT.

This chain joins TRBV15 and TRBJ2-7; maybe TRBD1 (8 bases). Trimming stripped 3 bases from V and 4 bases from J, with 19 bases between. The CDR3 runs 16 residues. Germline CDR1 is LNHNV and CDR2 is YYDKDF (reference sequence). The CDR3 nucleotides read TGTGCCACCAGCAGGGCGGGAGCGGACAGGGAGTACGAGCAGTACTTC. It yields the protein CATSRAGADREYEQYF.

This clonotype was counted between two and nine times. The chain has TRBV19 and TRBJ2-2; D is uncertain. This CDR3 comprises 12 residues. Germline values: CDR1 LNHDA, CDR2 SQIVND (reference sequence). Trimming removed 5 bases from V and 6 bases from J, with 7 bases in between. The chain's CDR3 is CASSLRSGELFF. The CDR3 nucleotides read TGTGCCAGTAGTCTCCGGTCCGGGGAGCTGTTTTTT.